This note documents a single TCR beta chain sequence. The antigen remains undetermined. The sample holds other DNA sequences that translate to the same CDR3. Trimming removed 2 bases from V and 2 bases from J; junction bases left unmatched: 2. Per germline, CDR1 MNHEY and CDR2 SMNVEV (reference sequence). The CDR3 covers 14 residues. cDNA synthesis used the whole RNA isolate, giving expressed TCRB sequences. The table came from immunoSEQ multiplex PCR; TCRdb's copy has only in-frame clones and leaves some out. The table lists 600,000 to 750,000 clones, around an eighth of them singletons, with around 0.12% in the top ten. It was via CD45RO/CCR7/CD25/CD127/CD95/CD27 that CD4+ naive, central memory, regulatory and stem cell-like memory cells were sorted. The data were obtained in a study of beta chain features in type 1 diabetes. Study results and limitations: TCRB CDR3s were moderately but significantly shorter in Type 1 diabetes patients in all four CD4+ subsets.

Sequenced sample: naive CD4+ T cells from blood. This sequence originates from a man in his thirties or forties with type 1 diabetes. V gene TRBV27 combines with J gene TRBJ2-7, with 8 bases lining up with TRBD1. CDR3 DNA sequence: TGTGCCAGCAGTTTAGACAGGGGAACCTACGAGCAGTACTTC. Its protein is CASSLDRGTYEQYF.